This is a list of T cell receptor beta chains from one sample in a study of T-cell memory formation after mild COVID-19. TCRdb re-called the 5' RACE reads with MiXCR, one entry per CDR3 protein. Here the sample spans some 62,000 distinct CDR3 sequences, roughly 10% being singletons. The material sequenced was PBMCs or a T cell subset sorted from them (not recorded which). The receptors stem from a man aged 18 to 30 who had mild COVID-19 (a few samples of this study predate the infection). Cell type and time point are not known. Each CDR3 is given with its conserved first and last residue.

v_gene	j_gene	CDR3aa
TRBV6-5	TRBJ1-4	CASRLTRSKEKLFF
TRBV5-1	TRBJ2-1	CASSIGRADNEQFF
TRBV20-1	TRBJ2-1	CSARRTTSMNEQFF
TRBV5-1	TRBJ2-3	CASSLVPGSTDTQYF
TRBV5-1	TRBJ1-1	CASSLDGRYTEAFF
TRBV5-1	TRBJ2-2	CASSRTFSGSGELFF
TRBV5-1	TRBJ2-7	CASSQTDYEQYF
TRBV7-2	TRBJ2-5	CASRIQGLETQYF
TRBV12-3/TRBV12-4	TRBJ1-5	CASSSQEGQGFQPQHF
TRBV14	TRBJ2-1	CASSQSTAGEQFF
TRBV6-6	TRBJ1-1	CASSYRDRGPNTEAFF
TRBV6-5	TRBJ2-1	CASSYSKGLADGVEQFF
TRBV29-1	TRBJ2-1	CSVGRGYNEQFF
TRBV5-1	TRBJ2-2	CASSLIPSGGTGELFF
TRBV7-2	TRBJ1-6	CASSLGQGDYSPLHF
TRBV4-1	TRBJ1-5	CASSQGPGEAQPQHF
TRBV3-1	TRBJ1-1	CASSRGQSNTEAFF
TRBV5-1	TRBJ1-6	CASSWGTGGSYNSPLHF